These 10 T cell receptor beta chains came from one sample sequenced in a study of blood T cell repertoires in COVID-19. The assay was immunoSEQ multiplex PCR, and TCRdb's table has in-frame clones only and misses some. The table shows 70,000 or so clones, with approximately 78% occurring only once. The sequenced material came from peripheral blood. These receptors were collected from a woman at least 80 years old with acute or convalescent COVID-19.

The V and J genes are TRBV18 and TRBJ1-1; 7 bases map to TRBD1. The germline V gene encodes CDR1 KGHSH and CDR2 LQKENI. J lost 1 base, V lost 4 bases, and 6 bases had no gene match. This CDR3 comprises 15 residues. The CDR3 sequence: CASSRRTGENTEAFF. In nucleotides, the CDR3 is TGTGCCAGCTCACGCCGTACAGGGGAGAACACTGAAGCTTTCTTT.

CDR3: CASSFFIRAGGAQETQYF. Written as DNA, the CDR3 is TGCGCCAGCAGCTTTTTTATTCGGGCCGGGGGGGCCCAAGAGACCCAGTACTTC. This chain links TRBV5-1 with TRBJ2-5, with 8 bases that match TRBD2. The V and J ends lost 2 bases and 1 base, in that order; junction bases with no gene match: 13. The germline CDR1 and CDR2 sequences are SGHRS and YFSETQ. The CDR3 is 18 amino acids.

This clone was seen just once. The gene calls are TRBV2 and TRBJ2-7, with 8 bases fitting TRBD1. The germline CDR1 and CDR2 sequences are SNHLY and FYNNEI. CDR3 length: 13 amino acids. Trimming took 6 bases from V and 3 from J; bases not matched to a gene: 4. CDR3 nucleotide sequence: TGTGCCAGCAGCGGGACAGGCCTCTACGAGCAGTACTTC. It specifies CASSGTGLYEQYF.

This chain connects TRBV12-5 to TRBJ2-5; 11 nucleotides agree with TRBD2. V lost 3 bases to trimming and J lost 5 bases; unmatched junction nucleotides: 8. The CDR3 length is 16 residues. Per germline, CDR1 LGHNT and CDR2 FRNRAP. The CDR3 spells CASGFATSGVTETQYF. The CDR3 DNA follows: TGTGCTAGTGGTTTTGCGACTAGCGGGGTGACGGAGACCCAGTACTTC.

V usage is TRBV14 and J usage is TRBJ1-2, with 7 bases aligning to TRBD1. Germline-derived CDR1 and CDR2 are SGHDN and FVKESK. The CDR3 spans 14 residues. With V trimmed by 1 base and J by 4 bases, 3 bases remained unmatched. CDR3 sequence (DNA): TGTGCCAGCAGCCAAGGCAGGGGGAGCTATGGCTACACCTTC. It codes for CASSQGRGSYGYTF.

The V gene is TRBV18, the J gene TRBJ1-4; 9 bases are a match to TRBD1. The V gene's germline CDR1 is KGHSH and CDR2 LQKENI. The ends lost 3 bases at V and 1 base at J; junction bases unmatched: 3. CDR3 length equals 16 residues. The CDR3 DNA is TGTGCCAGCTCACCTACAGGGGGCCGAACTAATGAAAAACTGTTTTTT. It translates to CASSPTGGRTNEKLFF.

This clone has only a few counts. The genes are TRBV5-4 and TRBJ2-1, with a weak D call TRBD2 (5 bases). Germline lookup yields CDR1 SGHNT and CDR2 YYREEE (reference sequence). The CDR3 contains 16 residues. V lost 2 bases and J lost 7, with 19 bases in between. The CDR3 DNA sequence: TGTGCCAGCAGCTTAGGAGCGGCCCGACCGACGAATGAGCAGTTCTTC. Amino acids: CASSLGAARPTNEQFF. Looking up the rest from reference TRBV5-4 and TRBJ2-1 gives the full variable domain: ETGVTQSPTHLIKTRGQQVTLRCSSQSGHNTVSWYQQALGQGPQFIFQYYREEENGRGNFPPRFSGLQFPNYSSELNVNALELDDSALYLCASSLGAARPTNEQFFGPGTRLTVL.

This clone has only a few counts. CDR3 residues: CASSQDPQRGITYNEQFF. CDR3 nucleotides: TGCGCCAGCAGCCAAGATCCCCAGCGGGGGATTACTTACAATGAGCAGTTCTTC. The gene calls are TRBV4-1 and TRBJ2-1, with 8 positions matching TRBD2. Germline trimming cut 0 bases from V and 4 bases from J; bases unmatched to any gene: 11. This CDR3 comprises 18 residues. Germline lookup yields CDR1 MGHRA and CDR2 YSYEKL.

The J gene is TRBJ2-1, the V gene TRBV13; 11 nucleotides line up with TRBD2. Trimming cost V 5 bases and J 4 bases; bases outside gene matches: 4. The CDR3 loop spans 15 amino acids. From germline, CDR1 is PRHDT and CDR2 FYEKMQ (reference sequence). The CDR3 sequence: CASSQLAGAYNEQFF. The CDR3 nucleotides read TGTGCCAGCAGCCAACTAGCGGGGGCTTACAATGAGCAGTTCTTC.

This chain uses TRBV5-6 with TRBJ2-3, with 9 bases identical to TRBD2. Germline lookup yields CDR1 SGHDT and CDR2 YYEEEE. J lost 1 base, V lost 0 bases, and 3 bases had no gene match. The CDR3 sequence is 16 residues long. The CDR3 nucleotides are TGTGCCAGCAGCTTGGAATTAGCGGGGGGCACAGATACGCAGTATTTT. It translates to CASSLELAGGTDTQYF. The whole variable domain, filled in from reference TRBV5-6 and TRBJ2-3, reads DAGVTQSPTHLIKTRGQQVTLRCSPKSGHDTVSWYQQALGQGPQFIFQYYEEEERQRGNFPDRFSGHQFPNYSSELNVNALLLGDSALYLCASSLELAGGTDTQYFGPGTRLTVL.